This entry lists 13 T cell receptor beta chains sequenced from one sample in a study of blood T cell repertoires in COVID-19. Some clones are missing from TCRdb's copy, which holds only in-frame ones; the method was immunoSEQ multiplex PCR. The table lists about 100,000 clones, about 80% of them singletons. The source material was peripheral blood. The receptors stem from a man aged 65 to 85 with active or convalescent COVID-19.

This clone has a handful of counts. The CDR3 is CASSLGGGVNIQYF. CDR3 bases: TGTGCCAGCAGCTTAGGAGGGGGAGTTAACATTCAGTACTTC. The V gene is TRBV7-2, the J gene TRBJ2-4; the D gene is possibly TRBD1 (6 bases). The CDR3 is 14 residues long. V was shortened by 1 base and J by 7 bases, with 11 bases between the two germline ends. CDR1 is SGHTA, CDR2 FQGNSA, per germline.

V is TRBV19 and J is TRBJ1-4, with a weak D call TRBD1 (6 bases). CDR3 size: 14 residues. The V gene's germline CDR1 is LNHDA and CDR2 SQIVND (reference sequence). The V and J ends lost 5 bases and 7 bases respectively, with 14 bases between them. CDR3 DNA: TGTGCCAGTAGTCTACAGGGATGGAGTGAAAAACTGTTTTTT. Protein: CASSLQGWSEKLFF.

The V call is TRBV7-3, the J call TRBJ2-4, with D maybe TRBD1 (7 bases). Trimming took 5 bases from V and 9 from J, leaving 14 bases between them. Germline lookup yields CDR1 SGHTA and CDR2 FQGTGA. The CDR3 runs to 13 residues. CDR3: CASSARQGGIQYF. CDR3 nucleotides: TGTGCCAGCAGCGCCCGACAGGGAGGCATTCAGTACTTC.

V usage is TRBV5-6 and J usage is TRBJ1-2; 7 bases line up with TRBD1. The germline V gene has CDR1 SGHDT and CDR2 YYEEEE. With 4 bases clipped from V and 2 bases from J, the junction kept 8 bases outside the gene matches. This CDR3 is 15 amino acids long. CDR3 residues: CASSPGQVYNYGYTF. The DNA for the CDR3 is TGTGCCAGCAGCCCTGGACAGGTATACAACTATGGCTACACCTTC.

A few counts support this clone. The chain couples TRBV15 to TRBJ1-5, with D perhaps matching TRBD1 (5 bases). Germline loops: CDR1 LNHNV, CDR2 YYDKDF (reference sequence). The CDR3 sequence is 15 residues long. V was trimmed by 0 bases and J by 6 bases, leaving 12 bases between them. As DNA, the CDR3 is TGTGCCACCAGCAGAGATGGGCAGGGTCGTCAGCCCCAGCATTTT. The encoded protein is CATSRDGQGRQPQHF.

The rearrangement joins TRBV9 to TRBJ2-3; 8 nucleotides align to TRBD2. V lost 2 bases and J lost 0; bases outside the gene matches: 2. CDR1 and CDR2 from the germline V gene are SGDLS and YYNGEE. The CDR3 is 15 amino acids. CDR3 DNA: TGTGCCAGCAGCGTCAGCGGGGGAAGCACAGATACGCAGTATTTT. Encoded protein: CASSVSGGSTDTQYF.

V usage is TRBV5-1 and J usage is TRBJ1-4; TRBD1 might be the D (6 bases). Germline CDR1 reads SGHRS; CDR2 reads YFSETQ. The V end lost 2 bases, the J end lost 1 base, and 9 bases lay between the germline ends. The CDR3 spans 15 residues. The CDR3 protein is CASSFRGVTNEKLFF. CDR3 DNA: TGCGCCAGCAGCTTCAGGGGCGTAACTAATGAAAAACTGTTTTTT.

This chain joins TRBV28 and TRBJ2-7; no clear D. CDR1 is MDHEN and CDR2 is SYDVKM in the germline V gene. Trimming pared 4 bases from V and 3 bases from J, leaving 10 bases between. The CDR3 is 13 amino acids. CDR3 sequence: CASSSPDSYEQYF. The CDR3 region has the DNA TGTGCCAGCAGTTCCCCTGATAGCTACGAGCAGTACTTC.

The chain joins TRBV4-3 to TRBJ1-2; D not resolved. Looked up from germline, CDR1 is LGHNA and CDR2 is YSLEER. This CDR3 is 14 amino acids long. V dropped 1 base and J dropped 8 bases, with 14 bases sitting between them. The CDR3 loop reads CASSQGTYGGGYTF. DNA for the CDR3: TGCGCCAGCAGCCAAGGAACCTACGGAGGGGGCTACACCTTC.

Turning to this clone: An end of the junction differs from the germline gene, which may be a read error. V gene TRBV25-1 combines with J gene TRBJ2-3; D unclear. The CDR3 has 12 amino acids. Germline V gene data show CDR1 as MGHDK and CDR2 as SYGVNS. This chain's CDR3 is CASSELGRPQDF. DNA of the CDR3: TGTGCCAGCAGTGAATTGGGCAGGCCCCAGGATTTT.

The chain couples TRBV15 to TRBJ1-5; D call uncertain. CDR3 length: 16 amino acids. CDR1 is LNHNV and CDR2 is YYDKDF in the germline V gene (reference sequence). V was shortened by 0 bases and J by 0 bases, with 9 bases between the two germline ends. CDR3 sequence reads: CATSRDRHHSNQPQHF. For the CDR3, the DNA is TGTGCCACCAGCAGAGACCGACACCATAGCAATCAGCCCCAGCATTTT.

The V gene is TRBV3-1 (or the pseudogene TRBV3-2), the J gene TRBJ2-7; D may be TRBD2 (6 bases). Germline V gene lookup returns CDR1 LGHDT and CDR2 YNNKEL (reference sequence). The CDR3 runs 12 residues. V lost 4 bases and J 7 bases, leaving 11 bases between the germline ends. The CDR3 DNA reads as TGTGCCAGCAGCCCGGTTGGGGGGGAGCAGTACTTC. Translating it yields CASSPVGGEQYF.

This clone was observed a handful of times. The CDR3: CASSPNDRYTEAFF. In DNA form, the CDR3 reads TGTGCCAGCAGTCCTAACGACAGGTACACTGAAGCTTTCTTT. The V call is TRBV27, the J call TRBJ1-1; the D gene is possibly TRBD1 (6 bases). The ends were cut back, 5 bases at V and 3 bases at J, with 13 bases in the middle. This CDR3 region has 14 residues. Per the germline V gene, CDR1 is MNHEY and CDR2 is SMNVEV (reference sequence).